This T cell receptor beta chain stems from a study of CD8 T cells in Susac syndrome. With random hexamers, 0.5 to 1 ug RNA was reverse transcribed. TCRdb re-analysed the immunoSEQ multiplex PCR reads in MiXCR, keeping a single row per CDR3 protein. The sample includes 150,000 to 200,000 distinct CDR3 sequences, around 93% of them seen just once. The germline CDR1 and CDR2 sequences are SQVTM and ANQGSEA. The CDR3 is 12 amino acids. The V end lost 7 bases, the J end lost 0 bases, and 9 bases lay between the germline ends. This chain joins TRBV29-1 and TRBJ1-1; TRBD1 might be the D (5 bases). This receptor was obtained from a human donor in good health. Sequenced sample: CD4+ T cells from PBMCs. The CDR3 is CSARGLNTEAFF. DNA for the CDR3: TGCAGCGCCCGGGGACTGAACACTGAAGCTTTCTTT.